These T cell receptor beta chains were read from a single sample in a study of blood T cell repertoires in COVID-19. The repertoire was sequenced with immunoSEQ multiplex PCR; TCRdb's copy has only in-frame clones and lacks some. The sample has 99,000 or so clones; about 80% are singletons. The sample taken for sequencing was peripheral blood. The source of these receptors is a woman aged 70 to 79 with acute or convalescent COVID-19. Both conserved end residues are trimmed from each CDR3. Each record gives: J gene, V gene, CDR3 length, CDR3 protein.

TRBJ1-1 | TRBV2 | 13 | ASSEALTGSSEAF
TRBJ2-5 | TRBV3-1/TRBV3-2 | 11 | ASSQAQAVTQY
TRBJ2-1 | TRBV5-1 | 10 | ASSLGYGGRF
TRBJ2-7 | TRBV5-1 | 14 | ASLRRWVGRGGEQY
TRBJ2-5 | TRBV10-3 | 11 | AISTESQETQY
TRBJ1-4 | TRBV7-8 | 13 | ASSLAGEAHEKLF
TRBJ2-3 | TRBV9 | 11 | ASSALAGDTQY
TRBJ2-1 | TRBV12-3/TRBV12-4 | 10 | ASSFLAGEQF
TRBJ2-3 | TRBV19 | 12 | ASSNRQGTDTQY
TRBJ2-1 | TRBV11-2 | 13 | ASSLDSGSYNEQF
TRBJ1-5 | TRBV5-6 | 15 | ASSTYRGSNSNQPQH
TRBJ1-5 | TRBV19 | 12 | ASSPQGWNQPQH
TRBJ2-3 | TRBV27 | 14 | ASRDTGLASTDTQY
TRBJ1-5 | TRBV6-5 | 12 | ASTRDLDNQPQH
TRBJ1-1 | TRBV5-1 | 10 | ASSPPGDEAF
TRBJ2-7 | TRBV27 | 13 | ASSLIGPPGDEQY